This T cell receptor (beta chain) originates from a study of CD8 T cells in ankylosing spondylitis. TCRdb fed the 5' RACE reads into MiXCR, producing one record per CDR3 protein. The sample holds about 110,000 distinct CDR3 sequences, less than 25% seen once. This clonotype was recorded many times. The CDR3 runs 17 residues. Germline V gene lookup returns CDR1 SGHTA and CDR2 FQGNSA. V lost 0 bases to trimming and J lost 4 bases; unmatched junction nucleotides: 7. The sequenced sample consisted of synovial fluid, either unsorted or a sorted T cell fraction (not recorded which). This receptor was obtained from a male donor with ankylosing spondylitis. The chain carries TRBV7-2 and TRBJ2-1; 9 bases are shared with TRBD2. CDR3 DNA sequence: TGTGCCAGCAGCTTAGCGCGGACTAGCGTTTTGTACAATGAGCAGTTCTTC. It translates to CASSLARTSVLYNEQFF.